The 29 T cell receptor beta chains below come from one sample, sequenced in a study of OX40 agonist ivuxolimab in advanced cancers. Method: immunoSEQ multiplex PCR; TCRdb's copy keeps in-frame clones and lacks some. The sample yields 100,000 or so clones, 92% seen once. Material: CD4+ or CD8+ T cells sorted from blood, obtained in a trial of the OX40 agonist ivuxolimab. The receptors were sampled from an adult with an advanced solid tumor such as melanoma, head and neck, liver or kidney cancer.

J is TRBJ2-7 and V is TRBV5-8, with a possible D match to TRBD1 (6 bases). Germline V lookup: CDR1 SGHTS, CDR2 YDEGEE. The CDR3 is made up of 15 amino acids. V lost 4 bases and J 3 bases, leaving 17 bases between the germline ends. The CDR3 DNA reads TGTGCCAGCAGCGTGGACAGTGGGGGCAACTACGAGCAGTACTTC. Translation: CASSVDSGGNYEQYF.

The CDR3 DNA is TGTGCCAGCAGTTTGGCCGGGACTAGCGGGTACGAGCAGTACTTC. Residues: CASSLAGTSGYEQYF. This chain links TRBV27 with TRBJ2-7; 12 bases are a match to TRBD2. The CDR3 length is 15 residues. Germline V CDR1 and CDR2: MNHEY, SMNVEV (reference sequence). The J segment lost 4 bases and the V segment lost 3 bases, leaving 4 bases of the junction unmatched.

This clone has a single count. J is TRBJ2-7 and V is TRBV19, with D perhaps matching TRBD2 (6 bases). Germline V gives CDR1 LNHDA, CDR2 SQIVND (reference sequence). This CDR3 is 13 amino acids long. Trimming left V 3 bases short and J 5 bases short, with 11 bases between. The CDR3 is CASSMGEADEQYF. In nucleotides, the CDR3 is TGTGCCAGTAGTATGGGGGAGGCGGACGAGCAGTACTTC.

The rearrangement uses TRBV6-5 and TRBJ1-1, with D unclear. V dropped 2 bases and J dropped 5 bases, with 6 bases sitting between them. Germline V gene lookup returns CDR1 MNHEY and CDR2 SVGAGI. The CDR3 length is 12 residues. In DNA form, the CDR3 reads TGTGCCAGCAGTTACATGAGGACTGAAGCTTTCTTT. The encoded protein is CASSYMRTEAFF.

The CDR3 region is CASSSGTGFGQPQHF. The DNA of the CDR3 is TGTGCCAGCAGTTCCGGGACAGGGTTCGGTCAGCCCCAGCATTTT. The V gene is TRBV27, the J gene TRBJ1-5; 9 bases agree with TRBD1. With 4 bases clipped from V and 6 bases from J, the junction kept 7 bases outside the gene matches. The CDR3 has 15 residues. Germline CDR1 MNHEY, CDR2 SMNVEV (reference sequence).

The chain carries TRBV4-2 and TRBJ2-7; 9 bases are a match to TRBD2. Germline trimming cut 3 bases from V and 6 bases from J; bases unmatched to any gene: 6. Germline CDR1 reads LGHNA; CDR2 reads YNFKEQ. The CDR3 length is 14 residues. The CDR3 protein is CASSHGTSSGEQYF. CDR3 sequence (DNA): TGTGCCAGCAGCCATGGGACTAGCTCCGGCGAGCAGTACTTC.

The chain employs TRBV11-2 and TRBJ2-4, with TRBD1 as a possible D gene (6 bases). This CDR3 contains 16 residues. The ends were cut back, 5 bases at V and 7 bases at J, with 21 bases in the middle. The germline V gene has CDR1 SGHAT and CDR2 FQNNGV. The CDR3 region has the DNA TGTGCCAGCAGCACCCACAGGGCACTCGTGAGGAACATTCAGTACTTC. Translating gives CASSTHRALVRNIQYF.

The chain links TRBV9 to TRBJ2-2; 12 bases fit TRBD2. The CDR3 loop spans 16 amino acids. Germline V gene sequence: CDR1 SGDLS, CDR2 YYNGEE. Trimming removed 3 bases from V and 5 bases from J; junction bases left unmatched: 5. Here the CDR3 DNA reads TGTGCCAGCAGCGCTAGCGGGAGGGGAAGGACCGGGGAGCTGTTTTTT. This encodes CASSASGRGRTGELFF.

CDR3 DNA sequence: TGCGCCAGCAGCGTTGGCCCCTCCTACGAGCAGTACTTC. Encoded protein: CASSVGPSYEQYF. This chain uses TRBV5-1 with TRBJ2-7; D gene unclear. V dropped 4 bases and J dropped 0 bases, with 8 bases sitting between them. The germline V gene has CDR1 SGHRS and CDR2 YFSETQ. The CDR3 loop spans 13 amino acids.

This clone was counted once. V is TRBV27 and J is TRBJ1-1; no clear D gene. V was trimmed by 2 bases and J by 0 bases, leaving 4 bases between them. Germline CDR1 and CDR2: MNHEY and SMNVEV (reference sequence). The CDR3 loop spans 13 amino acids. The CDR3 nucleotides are TGTGCCAGCAGTTTAAACGTGAACACTGAAGCTTTCTTT. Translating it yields CASSLNVNTEAFF.

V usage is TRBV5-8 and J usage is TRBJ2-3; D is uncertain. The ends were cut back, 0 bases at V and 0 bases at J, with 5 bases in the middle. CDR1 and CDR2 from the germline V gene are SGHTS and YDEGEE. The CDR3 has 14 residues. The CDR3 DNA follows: TGTGCCAGCAGCTTGGCGAGAAGCACAGATACGCAGTATTTT. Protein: CASSLARSTDTQYF.

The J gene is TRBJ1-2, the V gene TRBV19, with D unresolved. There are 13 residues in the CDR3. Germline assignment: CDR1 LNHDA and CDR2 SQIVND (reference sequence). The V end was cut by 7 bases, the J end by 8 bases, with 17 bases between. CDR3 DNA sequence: TGTGCCAGTAAAAACGGGCTAGGGCACGGCTACACCTTC. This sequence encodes CASKNGLGHGYTF.

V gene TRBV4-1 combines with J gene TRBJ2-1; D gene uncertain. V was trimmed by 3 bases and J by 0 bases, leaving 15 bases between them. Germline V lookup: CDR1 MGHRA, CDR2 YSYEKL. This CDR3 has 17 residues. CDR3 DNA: TGCGCCAGCAGCCACCGAACTCTAGAGAGCTCCTACAATGAGCAGTTCTTC. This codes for CASSHRTLESSYNEQFF.

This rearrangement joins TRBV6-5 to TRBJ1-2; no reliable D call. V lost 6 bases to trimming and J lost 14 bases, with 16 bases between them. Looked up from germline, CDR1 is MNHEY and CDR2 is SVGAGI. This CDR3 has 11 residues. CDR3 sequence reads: CASRREEQWTF. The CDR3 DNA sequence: TGTGCCAGCAGGCGGGAAGAGCAATGGACCTTC.

Here the CDR3 reads CASSLSSRGTPPGYTF. CDR3 DNA: TGTGCCAGCAGTTTATCGTCGCGGGGGACCCCTCCTGGCTACACCTTC. The chain employs TRBV27 and TRBJ1-2, with D tentatively TRBD1 (5 bases). There are 16 residues in the CDR3. Trimming removed 0 bases at V and 7 bases at J, with 18 bases between. CDR1 MNHEY and CDR2 SMNVEV come from the germline V gene (reference sequence).

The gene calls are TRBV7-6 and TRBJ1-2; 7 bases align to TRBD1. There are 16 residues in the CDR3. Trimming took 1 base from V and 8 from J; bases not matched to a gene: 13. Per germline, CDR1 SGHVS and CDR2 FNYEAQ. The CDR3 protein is CASSLGWGQSDGGYTF. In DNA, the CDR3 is TGTGCCAGCAGCTTAGGATGGGGACAGAGCGATGGGGGCTACACCTTC.

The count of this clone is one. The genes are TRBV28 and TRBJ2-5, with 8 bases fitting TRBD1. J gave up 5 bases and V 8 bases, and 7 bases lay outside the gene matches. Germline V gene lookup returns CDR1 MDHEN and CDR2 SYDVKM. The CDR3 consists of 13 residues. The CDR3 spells CASSFRGQETQYF. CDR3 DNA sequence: TGTGCCAGCTCCTTCAGGGGGCAGGAGACCCAGTACTTC.

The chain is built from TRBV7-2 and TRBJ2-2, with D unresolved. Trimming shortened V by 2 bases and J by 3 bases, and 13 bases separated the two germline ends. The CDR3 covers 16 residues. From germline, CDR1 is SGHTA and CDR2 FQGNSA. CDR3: CASSLRWAEYTGELFF. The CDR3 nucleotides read TGTGCCAGCAGCTTACGTTGGGCAGAATACACCGGGGAGCTGTTTTTT. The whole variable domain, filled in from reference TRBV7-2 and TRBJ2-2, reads GAGVSQSPSNKVTEKGKDVELRCDPISGHTALYWYRQSLGQGLEFLIYFQGNSAPDKSGLPSDRFSAERTGGSVSTLTIQRTQQEDSAVYLCASSLRWAEYTGELFFGEGSRLTVL.

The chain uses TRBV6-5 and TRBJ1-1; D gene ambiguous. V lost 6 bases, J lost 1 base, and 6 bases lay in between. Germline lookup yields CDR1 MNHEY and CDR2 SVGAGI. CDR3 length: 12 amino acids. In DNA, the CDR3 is TGTGCCAGCAGCCTACCGAACACTGAAGCTTTCTTT. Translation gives CASSLPNTEAFF.

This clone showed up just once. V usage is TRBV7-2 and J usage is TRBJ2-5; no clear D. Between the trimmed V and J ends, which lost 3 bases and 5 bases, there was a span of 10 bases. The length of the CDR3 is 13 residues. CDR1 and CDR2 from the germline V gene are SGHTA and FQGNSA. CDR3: CASSLGVGETQYF. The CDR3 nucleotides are TGTGCCAGCAGCTTGGGCGTCGGTGAGACCCAGTACTTC.

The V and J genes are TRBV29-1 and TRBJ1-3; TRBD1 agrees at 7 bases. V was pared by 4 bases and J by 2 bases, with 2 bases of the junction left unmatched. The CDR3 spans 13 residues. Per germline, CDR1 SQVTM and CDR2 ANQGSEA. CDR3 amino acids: CSVATGAGNTIYF. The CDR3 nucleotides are TGCAGCGTTGCTACAGGGGCTGGAAACACCATATATTTT.

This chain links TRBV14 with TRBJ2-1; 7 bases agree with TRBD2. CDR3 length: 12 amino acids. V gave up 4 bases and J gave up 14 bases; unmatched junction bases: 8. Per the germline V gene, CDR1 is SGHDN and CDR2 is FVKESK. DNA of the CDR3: TGTGCCAGCAGCCCCGGACTAGTCGAAAAGTTCTTC. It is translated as CASSPGLVEKFF.

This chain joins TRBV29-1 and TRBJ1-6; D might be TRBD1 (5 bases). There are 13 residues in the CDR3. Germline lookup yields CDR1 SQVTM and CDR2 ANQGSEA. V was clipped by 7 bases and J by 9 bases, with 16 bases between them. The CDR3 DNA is TGCAGCGCACAGGAGGACGACAGTTCACCCCTCCACTTT. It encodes CSAQEDDSSPLHF.

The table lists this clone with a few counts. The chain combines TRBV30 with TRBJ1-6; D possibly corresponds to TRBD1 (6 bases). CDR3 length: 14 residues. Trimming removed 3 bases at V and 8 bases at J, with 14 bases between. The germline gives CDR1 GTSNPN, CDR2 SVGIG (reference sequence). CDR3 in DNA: TGTGCCTGGAGCCCCTGGAAGGGGGATTCACCCCTCCACTTT. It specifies CAWSPWKGDSPLHF. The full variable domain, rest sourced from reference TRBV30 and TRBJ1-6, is SQTIHQWPATLVQPVGSPLSLECTVEGTSNPNLYWYRQAAGRGLQLLFYSVGIGQISSEVPQNLSASRPQDRQFILSSKKLLLSDSGFYLCAWSPWKGDSPLHFGNGTRLTVT.

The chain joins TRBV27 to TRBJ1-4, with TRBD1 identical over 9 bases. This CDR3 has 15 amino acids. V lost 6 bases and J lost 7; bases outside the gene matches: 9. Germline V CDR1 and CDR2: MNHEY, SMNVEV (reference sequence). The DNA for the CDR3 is TGTGCCAGCAGGAGATTACAGGGGGCCTTTGAAAAACTGTTTTTT. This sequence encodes CASRRLQGAFEKLFF.

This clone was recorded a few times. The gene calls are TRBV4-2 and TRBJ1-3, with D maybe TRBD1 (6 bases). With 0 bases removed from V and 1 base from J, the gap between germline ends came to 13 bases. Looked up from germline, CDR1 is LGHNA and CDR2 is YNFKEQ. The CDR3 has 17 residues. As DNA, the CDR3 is TGTGCCAGCAGCCAAGATGGACATAGGGGGTCTGGAAACACCATATATTTT. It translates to CASSQDGHRGSGNTIYF.

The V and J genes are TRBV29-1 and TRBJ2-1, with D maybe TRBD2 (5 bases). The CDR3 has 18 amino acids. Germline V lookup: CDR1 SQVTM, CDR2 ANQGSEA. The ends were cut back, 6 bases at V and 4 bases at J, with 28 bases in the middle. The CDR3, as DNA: TGCAGCGTCCTTTTACGTAACTCCGAGAGGGAACATTACAATGAGCAGTTCTTC. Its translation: CSVLLRNSEREHYNEQFF.

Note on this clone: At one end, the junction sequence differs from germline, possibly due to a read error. CDR3 amino acids: CAWNLAGETDTQYF. The CDR3 region has the DNA TGTGCCTGGAACCTAGCGGGGGAAACAGATACGCAATATTTT. The rearrangement links TRBV30 to TRBJ2-3, with TRBD2 matching over 10 bases. The germline V gene has CDR1 GTSNPN and CDR2 SVGIG (reference sequence). CDR3 length equals 14 residues.

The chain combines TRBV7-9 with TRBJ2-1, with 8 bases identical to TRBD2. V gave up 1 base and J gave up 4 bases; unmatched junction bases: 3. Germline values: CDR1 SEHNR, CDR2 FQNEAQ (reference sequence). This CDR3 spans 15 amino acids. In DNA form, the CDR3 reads TGTGCCAGCAGCTTAGTGACTAGCGCATACAATGAGCAGTTCTTC. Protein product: CASSLVTSAYNEQFF.